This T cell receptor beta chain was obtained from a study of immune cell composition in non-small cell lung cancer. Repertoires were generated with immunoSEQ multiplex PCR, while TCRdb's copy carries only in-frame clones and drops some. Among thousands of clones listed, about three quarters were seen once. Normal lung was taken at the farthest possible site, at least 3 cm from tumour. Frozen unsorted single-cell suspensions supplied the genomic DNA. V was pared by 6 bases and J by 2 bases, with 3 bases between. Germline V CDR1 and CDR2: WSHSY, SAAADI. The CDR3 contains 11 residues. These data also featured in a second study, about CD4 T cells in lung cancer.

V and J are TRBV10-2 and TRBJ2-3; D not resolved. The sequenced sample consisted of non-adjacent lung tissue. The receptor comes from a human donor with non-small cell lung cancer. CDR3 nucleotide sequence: TGCGCCAGCAGGGCCACAGATACGCAGTATTTT. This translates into CASRATDTQYF.